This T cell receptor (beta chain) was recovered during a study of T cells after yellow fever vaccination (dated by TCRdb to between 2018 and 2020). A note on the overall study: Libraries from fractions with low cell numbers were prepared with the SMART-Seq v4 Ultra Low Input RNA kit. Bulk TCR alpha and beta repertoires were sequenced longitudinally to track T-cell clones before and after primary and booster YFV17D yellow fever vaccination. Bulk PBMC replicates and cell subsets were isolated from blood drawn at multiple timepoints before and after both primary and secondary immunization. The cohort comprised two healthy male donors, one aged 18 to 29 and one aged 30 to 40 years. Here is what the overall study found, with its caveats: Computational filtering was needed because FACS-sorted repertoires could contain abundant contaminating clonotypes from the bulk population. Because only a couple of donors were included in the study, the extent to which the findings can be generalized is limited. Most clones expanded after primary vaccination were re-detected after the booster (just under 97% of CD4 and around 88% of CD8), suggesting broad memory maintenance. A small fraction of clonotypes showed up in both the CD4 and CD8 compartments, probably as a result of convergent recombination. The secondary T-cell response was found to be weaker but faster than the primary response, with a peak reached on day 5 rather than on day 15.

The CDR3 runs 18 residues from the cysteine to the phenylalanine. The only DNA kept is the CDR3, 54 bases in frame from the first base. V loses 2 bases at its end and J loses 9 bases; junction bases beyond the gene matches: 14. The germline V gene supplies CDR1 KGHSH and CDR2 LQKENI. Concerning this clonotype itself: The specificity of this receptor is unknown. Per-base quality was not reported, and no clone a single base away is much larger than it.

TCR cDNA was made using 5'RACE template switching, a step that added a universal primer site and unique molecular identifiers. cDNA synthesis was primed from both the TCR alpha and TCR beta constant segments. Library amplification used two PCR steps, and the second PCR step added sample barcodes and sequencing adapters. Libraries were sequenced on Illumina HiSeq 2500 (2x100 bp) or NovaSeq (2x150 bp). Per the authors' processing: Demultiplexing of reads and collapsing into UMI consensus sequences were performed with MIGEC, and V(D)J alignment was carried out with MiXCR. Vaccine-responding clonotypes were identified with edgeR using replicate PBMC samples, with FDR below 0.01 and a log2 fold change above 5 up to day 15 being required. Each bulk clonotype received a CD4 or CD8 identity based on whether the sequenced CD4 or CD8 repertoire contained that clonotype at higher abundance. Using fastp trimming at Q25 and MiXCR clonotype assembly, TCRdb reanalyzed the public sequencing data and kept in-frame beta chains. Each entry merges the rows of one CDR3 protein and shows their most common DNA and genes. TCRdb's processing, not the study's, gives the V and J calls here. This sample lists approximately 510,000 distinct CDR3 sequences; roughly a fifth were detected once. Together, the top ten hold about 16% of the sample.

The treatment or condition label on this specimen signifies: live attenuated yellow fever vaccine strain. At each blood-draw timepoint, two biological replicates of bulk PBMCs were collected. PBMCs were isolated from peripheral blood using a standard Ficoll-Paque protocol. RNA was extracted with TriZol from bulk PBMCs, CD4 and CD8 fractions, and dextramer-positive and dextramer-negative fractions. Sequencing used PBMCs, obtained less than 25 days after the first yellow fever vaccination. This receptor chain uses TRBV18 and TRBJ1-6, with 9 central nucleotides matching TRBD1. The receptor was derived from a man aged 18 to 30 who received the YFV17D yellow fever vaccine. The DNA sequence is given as TGTGCCAGCTCACCATATGGACAGGGGCTTAATTTTGGTTCACCCCTCCACTTT. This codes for CASSPYGQGLNFGSPLHF.